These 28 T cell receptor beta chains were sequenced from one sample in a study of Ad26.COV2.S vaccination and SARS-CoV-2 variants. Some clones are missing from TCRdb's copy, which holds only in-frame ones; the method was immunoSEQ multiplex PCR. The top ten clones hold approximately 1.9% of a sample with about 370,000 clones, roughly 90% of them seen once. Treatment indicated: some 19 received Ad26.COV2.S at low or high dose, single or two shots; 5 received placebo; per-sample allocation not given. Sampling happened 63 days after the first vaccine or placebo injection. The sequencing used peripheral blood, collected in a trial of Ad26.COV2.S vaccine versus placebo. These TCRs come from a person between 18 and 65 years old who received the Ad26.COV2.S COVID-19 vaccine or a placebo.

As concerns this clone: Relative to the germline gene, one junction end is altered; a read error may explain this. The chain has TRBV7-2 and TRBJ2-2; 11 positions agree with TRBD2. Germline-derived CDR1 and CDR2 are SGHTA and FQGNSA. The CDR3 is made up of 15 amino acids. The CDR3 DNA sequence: TGTGCCAGCAGCCTAGCGGGAGGCATAACCGGGGAGCTGTTTTTT. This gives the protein CASSLAGGITGELFF.

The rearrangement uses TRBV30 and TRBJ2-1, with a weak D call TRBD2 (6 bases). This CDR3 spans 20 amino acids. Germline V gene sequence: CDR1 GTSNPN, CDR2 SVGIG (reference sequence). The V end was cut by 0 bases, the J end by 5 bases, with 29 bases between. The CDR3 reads CAWSVRENNRASAYHNEQFF. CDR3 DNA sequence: TGTGCCTGGAGTGTACGGGAGAACAATCGGGCTAGCGCGTACCACAATGAGCAGTTCTTC.

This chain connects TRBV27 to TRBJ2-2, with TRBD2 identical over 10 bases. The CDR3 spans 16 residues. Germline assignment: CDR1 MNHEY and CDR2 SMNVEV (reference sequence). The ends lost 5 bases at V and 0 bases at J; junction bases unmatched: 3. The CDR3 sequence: CASSLLAGANTGELFF. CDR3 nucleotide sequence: TGTGCCAGCAGTCTCCTAGCGGGGGCGAACACCGGGGAGCTGTTTTTT.

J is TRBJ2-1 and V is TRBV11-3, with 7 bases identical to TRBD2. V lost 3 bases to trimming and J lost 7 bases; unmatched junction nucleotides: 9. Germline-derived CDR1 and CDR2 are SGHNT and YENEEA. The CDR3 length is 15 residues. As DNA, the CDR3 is TGTGCCAGCAGCTTCCCCAGCGGGAAATGGAATGAGCAGTTCTTC. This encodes CASSFPSGKWNEQFF.

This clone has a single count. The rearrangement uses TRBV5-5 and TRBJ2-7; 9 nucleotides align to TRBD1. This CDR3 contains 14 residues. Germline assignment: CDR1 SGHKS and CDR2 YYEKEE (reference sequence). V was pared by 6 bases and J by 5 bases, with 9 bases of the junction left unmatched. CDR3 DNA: TGTGCCAGCATCAATCGGGGACAGGGAAACGAGCAGTACTTC. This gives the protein CASINRGQGNEQYF.

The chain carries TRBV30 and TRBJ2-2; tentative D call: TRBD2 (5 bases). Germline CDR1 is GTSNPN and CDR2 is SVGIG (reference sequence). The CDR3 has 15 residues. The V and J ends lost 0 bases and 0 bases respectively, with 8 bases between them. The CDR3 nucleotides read TGTGCCTGGAGTGTAGGAGCGGCGAACACCGGGGAGCTGTTTTTT. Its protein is CAWSVGAANTGELFF. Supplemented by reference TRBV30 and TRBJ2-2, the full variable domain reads SQTIHQWPATLVQPVGSPLSLECTVEGTSNPNLYWYRQAAGRGLQLLFYSVGIGQISSEVPQNLSASRPQDRQFILSSKKLLLSDSGFYLCAWSVGAANTGELFFGEGSRLTVL.

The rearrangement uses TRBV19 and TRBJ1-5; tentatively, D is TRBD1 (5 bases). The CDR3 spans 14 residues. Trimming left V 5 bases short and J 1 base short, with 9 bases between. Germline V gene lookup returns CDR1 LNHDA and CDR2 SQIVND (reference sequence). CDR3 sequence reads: CASSGGGSNQPQHF. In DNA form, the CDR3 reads TGTGCCAGTAGTGGGGGGGGAAGCAATCAGCCCCAGCATTTT.

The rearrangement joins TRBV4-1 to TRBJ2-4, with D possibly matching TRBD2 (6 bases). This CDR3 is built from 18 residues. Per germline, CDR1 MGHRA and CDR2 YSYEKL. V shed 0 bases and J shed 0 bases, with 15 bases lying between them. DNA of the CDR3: TGCGCCAGCAGCCAAGATCCATCGACTAGTCTAGCCAAAAACATTCAGTACTTC. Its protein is CASSQDPSTSLAKNIQYF.

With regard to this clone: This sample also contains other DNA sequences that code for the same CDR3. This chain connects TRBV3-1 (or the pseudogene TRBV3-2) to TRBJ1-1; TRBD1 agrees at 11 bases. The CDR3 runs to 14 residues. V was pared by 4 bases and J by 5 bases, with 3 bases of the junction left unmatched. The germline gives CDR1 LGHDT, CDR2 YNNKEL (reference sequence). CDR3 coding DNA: TGTGCCAGCAGCCCAGGGACAGGGGGTACTGAAGCTTTCTTT. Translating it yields CASSPGTGGTEAFF.

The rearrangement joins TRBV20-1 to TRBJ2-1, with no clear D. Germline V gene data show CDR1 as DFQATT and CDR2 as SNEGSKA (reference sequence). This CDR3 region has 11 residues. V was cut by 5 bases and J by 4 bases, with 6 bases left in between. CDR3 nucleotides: TGCAGTGCTCGCACTTACAATGAGCAGTTCTTC. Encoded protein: CSARTYNEQFF.

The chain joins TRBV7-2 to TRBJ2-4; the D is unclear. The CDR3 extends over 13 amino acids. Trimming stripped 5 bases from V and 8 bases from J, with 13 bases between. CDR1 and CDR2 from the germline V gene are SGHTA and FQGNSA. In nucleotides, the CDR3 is TGTGCCAGCAGCCCTCATAACCGGGACATTCAGTACTTC. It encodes CASSPHNRDIQYF.

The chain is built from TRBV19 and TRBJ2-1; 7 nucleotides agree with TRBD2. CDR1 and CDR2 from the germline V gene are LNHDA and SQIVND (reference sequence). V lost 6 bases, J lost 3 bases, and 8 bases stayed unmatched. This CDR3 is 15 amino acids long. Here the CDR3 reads CASRVAAGVYNEQFF. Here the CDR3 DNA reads TGTGCCAGTAGGGTGGCGGCGGGAGTCTACAATGAGCAGTTCTTC.

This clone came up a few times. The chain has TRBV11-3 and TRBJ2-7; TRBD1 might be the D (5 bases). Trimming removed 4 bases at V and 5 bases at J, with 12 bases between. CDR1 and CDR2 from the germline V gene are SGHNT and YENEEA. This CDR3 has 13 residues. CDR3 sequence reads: CASSSNRGNEQYF. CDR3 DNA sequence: TGTGCCAGCAGCTCTAATAGGGGAAACGAGCAGTACTTC.

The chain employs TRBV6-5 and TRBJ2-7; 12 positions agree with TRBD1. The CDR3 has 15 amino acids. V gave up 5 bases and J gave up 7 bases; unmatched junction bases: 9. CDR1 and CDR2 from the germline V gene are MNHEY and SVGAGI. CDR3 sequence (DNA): TGTGCCAGCAGTACGCCGGGACAGGGGGCTCGGGAGCAGTACTTC. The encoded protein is CASSTPGQGAREQYF.

The CDR3 spells CASNFYGVGQPQHF. In DNA form, the CDR3 reads TGTGCCAGTAATTTCTATGGTGTCGGCCAGCCCCAGCATTTT. The chain couples TRBV19 to TRBJ1-5; D call uncertain. The CDR3 consists of 14 residues. CDR1 is LNHDA, CDR2 SQIVND, per germline (reference sequence). V dropped 7 bases and J dropped 7 bases, with 17 bases sitting between them.

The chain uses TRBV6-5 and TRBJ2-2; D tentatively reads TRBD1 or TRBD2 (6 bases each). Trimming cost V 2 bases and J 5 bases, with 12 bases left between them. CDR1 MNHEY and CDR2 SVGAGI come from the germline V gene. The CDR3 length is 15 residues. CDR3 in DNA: TGTGCCAGCAGTTACCCGAAGGGGGGTACCGGGGAGCTGTTTTTT. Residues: CASSYPKGGTGELFF.

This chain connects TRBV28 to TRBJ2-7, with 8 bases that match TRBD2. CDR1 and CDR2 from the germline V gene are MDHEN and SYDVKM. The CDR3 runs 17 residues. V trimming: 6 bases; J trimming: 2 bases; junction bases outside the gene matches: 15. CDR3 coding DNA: TGTGCCAGCAGCCTAGGGGTAACGGGACTAGGGACCTACGAGCAGTACTTC. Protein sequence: CASSLGVTGLGTYEQYF. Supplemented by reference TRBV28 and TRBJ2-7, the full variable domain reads DVKVTQSSRYLVKRTGEKVFLECVQDMDHENMFWYRQDPGLGLRLIYFSYDVKMKEKGDIPEGYSVSREKKERFSLILESASTNQTSMYLCASSLGVTGLGTYEQYFGPGTRLTVT.

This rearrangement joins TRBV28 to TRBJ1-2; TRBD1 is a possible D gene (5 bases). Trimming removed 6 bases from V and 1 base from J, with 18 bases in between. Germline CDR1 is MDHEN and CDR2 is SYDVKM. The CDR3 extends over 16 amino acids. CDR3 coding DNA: TGTGCCAGCAGGGGGGACGGGACCTTCCTTAACTATGGCTACACCTTC. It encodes CASRGDGTFLNYGYTF.

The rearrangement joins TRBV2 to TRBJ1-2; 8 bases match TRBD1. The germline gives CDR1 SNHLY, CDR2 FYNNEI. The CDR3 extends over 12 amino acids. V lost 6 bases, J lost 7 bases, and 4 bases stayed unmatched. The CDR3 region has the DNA TGTGCCAGCAGGGACAGGGTAATTGGCTACACCTTC. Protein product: CASRDRVIGYTF. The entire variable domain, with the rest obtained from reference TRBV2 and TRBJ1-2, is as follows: EPEVTQTPSHQVTQMGQEVILRCVPISNHLYFYWYRQILGQKVEFLVSFYNNEISEKSEIFDDQFSVERPDGSNFTLKIRSTKLEDSAMYFCASRDRVIGYTFGSGTRLTVV.

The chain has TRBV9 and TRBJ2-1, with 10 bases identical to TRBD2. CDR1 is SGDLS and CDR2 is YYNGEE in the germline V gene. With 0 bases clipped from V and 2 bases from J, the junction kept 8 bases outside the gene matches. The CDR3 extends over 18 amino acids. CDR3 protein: CASSVGGSGRGTYNEQFF. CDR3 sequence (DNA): TGTGCCAGCAGCGTAGGCGGGAGCGGGAGGGGGACCTACAATGAGCAGTTCTTC.

CDR3 nucleotides: TGTGCCAGCAGTGAAGCGCTCACGACAGATACGCAGTATTTT. Encoded protein: CASSEALTTDTQYF. This chain links TRBV2 with TRBJ2-3; D remains ambiguous. The CDR3 has 14 residues. V was shortened by 0 bases and J by 3 bases, with 7 bases between the two germline ends. The germline V gene encodes CDR1 SNHLY and CDR2 FYNNEI.

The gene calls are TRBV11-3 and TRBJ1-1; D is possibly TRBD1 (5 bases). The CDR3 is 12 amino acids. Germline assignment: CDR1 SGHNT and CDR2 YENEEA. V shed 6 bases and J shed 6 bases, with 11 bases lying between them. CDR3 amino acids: CASSQGRAEAFF. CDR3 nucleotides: TGTGCCAGCAGTCAGGGTCGGGCTGAAGCTTTCTTT.

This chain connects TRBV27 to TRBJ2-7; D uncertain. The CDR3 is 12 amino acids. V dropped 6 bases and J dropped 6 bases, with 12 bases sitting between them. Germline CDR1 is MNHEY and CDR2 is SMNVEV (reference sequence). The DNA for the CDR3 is TGTGCCAGCAGGTATAGGGTAGGCGAGCAGTACTTC. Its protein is CASRYRVGEQYF.

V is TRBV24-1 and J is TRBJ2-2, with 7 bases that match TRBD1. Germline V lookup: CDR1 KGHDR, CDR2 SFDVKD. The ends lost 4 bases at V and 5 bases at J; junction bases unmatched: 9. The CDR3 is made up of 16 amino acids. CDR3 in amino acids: CATSDQRTGPTGELFF. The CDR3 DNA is TGTGCCACCAGTGACCAACGGACAGGTCCAACCGGGGAGCTGTTTTTT.

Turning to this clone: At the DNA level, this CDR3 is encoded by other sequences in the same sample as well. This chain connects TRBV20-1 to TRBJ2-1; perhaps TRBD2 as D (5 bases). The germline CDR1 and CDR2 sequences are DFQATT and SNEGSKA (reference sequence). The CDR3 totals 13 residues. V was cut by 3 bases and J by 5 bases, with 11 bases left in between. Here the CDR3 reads CSASGGPNNEQFF. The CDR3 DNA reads TGCAGTGCTAGTGGAGGTCCGAACAATGAGCAGTTCTTC.

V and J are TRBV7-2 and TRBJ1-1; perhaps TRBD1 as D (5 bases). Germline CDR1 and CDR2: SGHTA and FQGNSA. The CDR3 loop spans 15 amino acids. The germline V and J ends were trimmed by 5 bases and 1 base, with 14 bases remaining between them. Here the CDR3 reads CASSPVGVSNTEAFF. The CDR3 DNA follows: TGTGCCAGCAGCCCCGTGGGGGTATCGAACACTGAAGCTTTCTTT.

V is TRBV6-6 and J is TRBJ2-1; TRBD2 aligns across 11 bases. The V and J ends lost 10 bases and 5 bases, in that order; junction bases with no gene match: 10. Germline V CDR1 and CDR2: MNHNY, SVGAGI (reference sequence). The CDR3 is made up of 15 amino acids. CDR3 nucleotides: TGTGCCACTACTGAAACGGGACTAGCGGACAATGAGCAGTTCTTC. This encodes CATTETGLADNEQFF.

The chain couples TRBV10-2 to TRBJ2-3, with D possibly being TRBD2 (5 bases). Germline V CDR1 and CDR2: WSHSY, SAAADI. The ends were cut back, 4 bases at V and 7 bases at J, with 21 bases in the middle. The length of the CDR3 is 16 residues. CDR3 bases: TGCGCCAGCAGTGGTCAGAGGGTCACAGAGGTTTATACGCAGTATTTT. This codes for CASSGQRVTEVYTQYF.